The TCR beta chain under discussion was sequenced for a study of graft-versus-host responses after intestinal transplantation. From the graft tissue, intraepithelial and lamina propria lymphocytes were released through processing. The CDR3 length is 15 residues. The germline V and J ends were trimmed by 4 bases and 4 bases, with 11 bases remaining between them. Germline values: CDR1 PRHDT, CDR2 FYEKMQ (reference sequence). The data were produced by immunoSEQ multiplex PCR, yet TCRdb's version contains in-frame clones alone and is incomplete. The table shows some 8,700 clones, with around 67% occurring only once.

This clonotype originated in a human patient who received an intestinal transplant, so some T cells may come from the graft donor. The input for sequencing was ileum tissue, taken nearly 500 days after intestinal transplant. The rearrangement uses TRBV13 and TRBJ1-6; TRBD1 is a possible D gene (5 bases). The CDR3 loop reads CASSSNEGYNSPLHF. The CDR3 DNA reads TGTGCCAGCAGCTCAAACGAGGGGTATAATTCACCCCTCCACTTT.